This T cell receptor (beta chain) was sequenced for a study of Graves' ophthalmopathy and Graves' hyperthyroidism. In the study overall: By definition, stable hyperthyroidism involved no ophthalmopathy within 18 months of follow-up.

Amplified material comprised TCR beta CDR3 regions derived from RNA transcripts. The workflow started with a first-round RT-PCR run with HTBI primers and then moved on to a second-round multiplex PCR. TCRdb processed the multiplex PCR reads anew with MiXCR; each CDR3 protein has one entry. Of approximately 1.2 million distinct CDR3 sequences in the sample, approximately 35% were seen once. Only newly diagnosed hyperthyroidism patients aged 18 to 65, with under 2 months' duration, were enrolled. Study-wide points: Most expanded clonotypes from thyroid (those above 0.001 frequency) were also found in blood. Sensitivity reached just under 90% and specificity about 76% for a 13-signature model separating ophthalmopathy from stable hyperthyroidism.

Worth noting for this clonotype: Its antigen is not known.

V lost 8 bases, J lost 0 bases, and 11 bases lay in between. CDR3 size: 14 residues. Germline V CDR1 and CDR2: WSHSY, SAAADI. The chain employs TRBV10-2 and TRBJ1-3; perhaps TRBD1 as D (5 bases). The source is an adult man with Graves' hyperthyroidism. Sequencing used peripheral blood or thyroid tissue (not recorded which). The CDR3 nucleotides read TGCGCCAGCCCCAGGACATTCTCTGGAAACACCATATATTTT. Amino acid sequence: CASPRTFSGNTIYF.